The 30 T cell receptor beta chains below all came from one sample that was sequenced in a study of blood T cell repertoires in COVID-19. Assay used: immunoSEQ multiplex PCR; TCRdb lists only in-frame clones, some missing. The data contain roughly 230,000 clones, 80% to 95% of them singletons. Sequencing was done on a sample of peripheral blood. These receptors came from a man aged 30 to 39 with COVID-19, enrolled during active disease.

The CDR3, as DNA: TGTGCCAGCAGCGACAGGTACCCCAACTATGGCTACACCTTC. Translated, it gives CASSDRYPNYGYTF. The chain employs TRBV6-5 and TRBJ1-2; possibly TRBD1 for D (6 bases). The CDR3 has 14 amino acids. Germline CDR1 MNHEY, CDR2 SVGAGI. The V and J ends lost 6 bases and 2 bases respectively, with 13 bases between them.

The V gene is TRBV27, the J gene TRBJ1-1, with D unresolved. There are 14 residues in the CDR3. The V end lost 5 bases, the J end lost 1 base, and 11 bases lay between the germline ends. The germline V gene encodes CDR1 MNHEY and CDR2 SMNVEV (reference sequence). The CDR3 sequence is CASSTSPPNTEAFF. As DNA, the CDR3 is TGTGCCAGCAGTACTTCTCCACCGAACACTGAAGCTTTCTTT.

The chain employs TRBV3-1 (or the pseudogene TRBV3-2) and TRBJ2-5, with 11 nucleotides matching TRBD2. Germline CDR1 and CDR2: LGHDT and YNNKEL (reference sequence). This CDR3 contains 17 residues. Germline trimming cut 0 bases from V and 4 bases from J; bases unmatched to any gene: 7. The CDR3 protein is CASSQDQLAGGGETQYF. As DNA, the CDR3 is TGTGCCAGCAGCCAAGATCAGCTAGCGGGGGGAGGAGAGACCCAGTACTTC.

V and J are TRBV6-5 and TRBJ1-2; D possibly corresponds to TRBD1 (5 bases). In germline, CDR1 is MNHEY, CDR2 SVGAGI. The V and J ends lost 4 bases and 8 bases respectively, with 11 bases between them. The CDR3 loop spans 12 amino acids. The CDR3 bases are TGTGCCAGCAGTTTCCAGGGTGCCGGCTACACCTTC. This sequence encodes CASSFQGAGYTF.

The rearrangement uses TRBV5-6 and TRBJ1-4, with no clear D. The CDR3 consists of 14 residues. V was shortened by 0 bases and J by 14 bases, with 17 bases between the two germline ends. From germline, CDR1 is SGHDT and CDR2 YYEEEE. CDR3 sequence: CASSLDRGTVSLFF. The CDR3, as DNA: TGTGCCAGCAGCTTGGATCGGGGAACAGTTAGTCTGTTTTTT.

The chain is built from TRBV13 and TRBJ2-5; the D gene is possibly TRBD2 (7 bases). Germline-derived CDR1 and CDR2 are PRHDT and FYEKMQ (reference sequence). The CDR3 consists of 15 residues. Trimming took off 2 bases at V and 4 bases at J, with 14 bases between the two ends. The CDR3 protein is CASSLRGGGRETQYF. In DNA form, the CDR3 reads TGTGCCAGCAGCTTAAGAGGCGGGGGCCGAGAGACCCAGTACTTC.

The genes are TRBV5-1 and TRBJ2-5, with TRBD2 matching over 10 bases. Trimming cost V 4 bases and J 4 bases; bases outside gene matches: 7. There are 15 residues in the CDR3. CDR1 and CDR2 from the germline V gene are SGHRS and YFSETQ. CDR3 nucleotides: TGCGCCAGCAGCCTCCTAGCGGGGGAAGGAGAGACCCAGTACTTC. Amino acids: CASSLLAGEGETQYF.

The chain couples TRBV4-1 to TRBJ1-4; 7 bases match TRBD1. Germline V gene lookup returns CDR1 MGHRA and CDR2 YSYEKL. The CDR3 is 17 residues long. The V gene end was trimmed by 0 bases and the J gene end by 1 base; junction bases not matched to a gene: 5. The CDR3 nucleotides read TGCGCCAGCAGCCAAGATAGCGACAGGGTAACTAATGAAAAACTGTTTTTT. Its protein product is CASSQDSDRVTNEKLFF.

V usage is TRBV3-1 (or the pseudogene TRBV3-2) and J usage is TRBJ2-2; 9 bases fit TRBD1. The V gene end was trimmed by 3 bases and the J gene end by 6 bases; junction bases not matched to a gene: 14. The CDR3 sequence is 18 residues long. CDR1 LGHDT and CDR2 YNNKEL come from the germline V gene (reference sequence). The CDR3 bases are TGTGCCAGCAGCCACCCAAAGGAAGGACAGGGGTCCCCCGGGGAGCTGTTTTTT. This codes for CASSHPKEGQGSPGELFF.

This rearrangement joins TRBV25-1 to TRBJ1-1; 10 bases agree with TRBD1. With 3 bases clipped from V and 7 bases from J, the junction kept 8 bases outside the gene matches. Germline assignment: CDR1 MGHDK and CDR2 SYGVNS. The CDR3 has 15 amino acids. The CDR3 region has the DNA TGTGCCAGCAGTGATTGGACAGGGGGTAGTGTTGAAGCTTTCTTT. Protein product: CASSDWTGGSVEAFF.

The chain is built from TRBV6-1 and TRBJ1-1; possible D gene TRBD1, 5 bases. The V and J ends lost 2 bases and 6 bases respectively, with 13 bases between them. The CDR3 extends over 14 amino acids. Germline CDR1 is MNHNS and CDR2 is SASEGT. CDR3 region: CASSEKAGLAEAFF. The CDR3 coding sequence is TGTGCCAGCAGTGAAAAAGCAGGGCTGGCTGAAGCTTTCTTT.

CDR3 bases: TGTGCCACCAATAGACAGGGCCCCTCCTACAATGAGCAGTTCTTC. Amino acid sequence: CATNRQGPSYNEQFF. This rearrangement joins TRBV19 to TRBJ2-1, with 7 positions matching TRBD1. The CDR3 is made up of 15 amino acids. V shed 10 bases and J 0 bases; nucleotides not matched to a gene: 9. Per the germline V gene, CDR1 is LNHDA and CDR2 is SQIVND (reference sequence).

This chain joins TRBV5-1 and TRBJ2-1; a possible D gene is TRBD1 (6 bases). Germline-derived CDR1 and CDR2 are SGHRS and YFSETQ. The length of the CDR3 is 12 residues. Trimming shortened V by 3 bases and J by 15 bases, and 16 bases separated the two germline ends. The DNA for the CDR3 is TGCGCCAGCAGCTCCGAAACAGGGTCGGGGTTCTTC. The encoded protein is CASSSETGSGFF.

This chain links TRBV25-1 with TRBJ1-6; 10 bases agree with TRBD1. V trimming: 8 bases; J trimming: 7 bases; junction bases outside the gene matches: 8. The CDR3 has 15 amino acids. Germline V gives CDR1 MGHDK, CDR2 SYGVNS. Here the CDR3 reads CASRPWGQGNSPLHF. Written as DNA, the CDR3 is TGTGCCAGCCGCCCCTGGGGACAGGGGAATTCACCCCTCCACTTT.

J is TRBJ1-2 and V is TRBV15; D is unclear. The V end lost 5 bases, the J end lost 1 base, and 5 bases lay between the germline ends. The V gene's germline CDR1 is LNHNV and CDR2 YYDKDF (reference sequence). The CDR3 contains 12 residues. CDR3 DNA sequence: TGTGCCACCAGCCAGGTTAACTATGGCTACACCTTC. This translates into CATSQVNYGYTF. The complete variable domain, with remaining parts taken from reference TRBV15 and TRBJ1-2, reads DAMVIQNPRYQVTQFGKPVTLSCSQTLNHNVMYWYQQKSSQAPKLLFHYYDKDFNNEADTPDNFQSRRPNTSFCFLDIRSPGLGDTAMYLCATSQVNYGYTFGSGTRLTVV.

This chain uses TRBV10-2 with TRBJ1-5, with D maybe TRBD1 (6 bases). Trimming shortened V by 1 base and J by 6 bases, and 25 bases separated the two germline ends. CDR3 length: 19 residues. Germline CDR1 and CDR2: WSHSY and SAAADI. CDR3 protein: CASSELRDIPPMNPQPQHF. For the CDR3, the DNA is TGCGCCAGCAGTGAGTTGAGGGACATCCCTCCTATGAACCCTCAGCCCCAGCATTTT.

The chain employs TRBV5-1 and TRBJ1-2; D might be TRBD1 (5 bases). The germline V gene encodes CDR1 SGHRS and CDR2 YFSETQ. There are 12 residues in the CDR3. V dropped 1 base and J dropped 8 bases, with 9 bases sitting between them. The CDR3 protein is CASSLKGAGYTF. Here the CDR3 DNA reads TGCGCCAGCAGCTTGAAAGGGGCGGGCTACACCTTC.

V and J are TRBV6-5 and TRBJ1-1, with D unresolved. Germline lookup yields CDR1 MNHEY and CDR2 SVGAGI. This CDR3 is built from 13 residues. V was pared by 0 bases and J by 8 bases, with 10 bases between. The CDR3 is CASSYSRGGEAFF. CDR3 coding DNA: TGTGCCAGCAGTTACTCCCGGGGAGGCGAAGCTTTCTTT.

This rearrangement joins TRBV6-5 to TRBJ2-5, with a tentative D call TRBD1 (6 bases). The CDR3 runs 15 residues. Trimming stripped 6 bases from V and 1 base from J, with 15 bases between. The germline V gene has CDR1 MNHEY and CDR2 SVGAGI. DNA for the CDR3: TGTGCCAGCAGCCCAGGGGTGACACTCCAAGAGACCCAGTACTTC. Its translation: CASSPGVTLQETQYF.

The chain uses TRBV2 and TRBJ1-2; 7 bases are a match to TRBD1. The ends lost 0 bases at V and 7 bases at J; junction bases unmatched: 2. The CDR3 contains 13 residues. The germline gives CDR1 SNHLY, CDR2 FYNNEI. CDR3 bases: TGTGCCAGCAGTGAAGCCGACAGGGTTGGCTACACCTTC. It is translated as CASSEADRVGYTF.

The rearrangement links TRBV6-5 to TRBJ2-6; D is unclear. CDR1 is MNHEY and CDR2 is SVGAGI in the germline V gene. Trimming removed 2 bases at V and 1 base at J, with 3 bases between. The CDR3 sequence is 14 residues long. As DNA, the CDR3 is TGTGCCAGCAGTTACCTATCTGGGGCCAACGTCCTGACTTTC. It specifies CASSYLSGANVLTF.

The chain couples TRBV4-1 to TRBJ1-1; D gene ambiguous. V dropped 1 base and J dropped 5 bases, with 14 bases sitting between them. This CDR3 has 15 amino acids. Germline CDR1 and CDR2: MGHRA and YSYEKL. CDR3 bases: TGCGCCAGCAGCCAAGGACGGAGCCGCAGAACTGAAGCTTTCTTT. This sequence encodes CASSQGRSRRTEAFF.

The chain has TRBV18 and TRBJ1-5, with a weak D call TRBD1 (6 bases). Germline values: CDR1 KGHSH, CDR2 LQKENI. CDR3 size: 14 residues. V lost 4 bases and J 2 bases, leaving 9 bases between the germline ends. CDR3 nucleotides: TGTGCCAGCTCACAGGGGGTTGGCAATCAGCCCCAGCATTTT. Translating gives CASSQGVGNQPQHF.

The chain carries TRBV7-9 and TRBJ2-3; no reliable D call. The CDR3 is 14 residues long. In germline, CDR1 is SEHNR, CDR2 FQNEAQ (reference sequence). The ends were cut back, 6 bases at V and 0 bases at J, with 10 bases in the middle. The CDR3 DNA is TGTGCCAGCAGTGACAAAAGTAGCACAGATACGCAGTATTTT. It encodes CASSDKSSTDTQYF.

The chain carries TRBV7-2 and TRBJ1-6; D is ambiguous. Germline CDR1 and CDR2: SGHTA and FQGNSA. Trimming took off 1 base at V and 7 bases at J, with 11 bases between the two ends. This CDR3 is built from 15 residues. The CDR3 DNA sequence: TGTGCCAGCAGCTTAGTCTTCGACAAAAATTCACCCCTCCACTTT. This codes for CASSLVFDKNSPLHF.

V usage is TRBV19 and J usage is TRBJ1-5; the match to TRBD1 covers 7 bases. Trimming removed 3 bases from V and 4 bases from J; junction bases left unmatched: 12. Germline CDR1 is LNHDA and CDR2 is SQIVND (reference sequence). The CDR3 loop spans 17 amino acids. CDR3 DNA: TGTGCCAGTAGTATGGAAATCACAGGGGTTGTAAATCAGCCCCAGCATTTT. Amino acids: CASSMEITGVVNQPQHF.

The chain employs TRBV7-7 and TRBJ1-6; possible D gene TRBD1, 5 bases. The CDR3 length is 14 residues. Per germline, CDR1 SSHAT and CDR2 FNYEAQ (reference sequence). Trimming removed 1 base at V and 10 bases at J, with 11 bases between. In nucleotides, the CDR3 is TGTGCCAGCAGCTTAGGTCAGGGTCGGTCACCCCTCCACTTT. Translating gives CASSLGQGRSPLHF.

The chain has TRBV7-9 and TRBJ1-6; D may be TRBD1 (6 bases). This CDR3 contains 16 residues. The germline gives CDR1 SEHNR, CDR2 FQNEAQ (reference sequence). The V and J ends lost 5 bases and 5 bases respectively, with 16 bases between them. CDR3 amino acids: CASSPGPGENNSPLHF. Written as DNA, the CDR3 is TGTGCCAGCAGCCCCGGGCCAGGGGAAAATAATTCACCCCTCCACTTT.

The chain links TRBV5-6 to TRBJ1-3; 9 bases line up with TRBD1. Germline CDR1 reads SGHDT; CDR2 reads YYEEEE. The CDR3 is made up of 13 amino acids. V was clipped by 5 bases and J by 6 bases; unmatched bases: 3. CDR3 coding DNA: TGTGCCAGCAGATTACAGGGGGCAAACACCATATATTTT. It translates to CASRLQGANTIYF.

The sample holds one count of this clone. The chain employs TRBV4-1 and TRBJ1-1; D possibly corresponds to TRBD1 (6 bases). The CDR3 consists of 17 residues. Deletions cut 3 bases from V and 4 bases from J, with 21 bases between. The germline V gene encodes CDR1 MGHRA and CDR2 YSYEKL. The CDR3, as DNA: TGCGCCAGCAGCCAGGGAGAGGGGGGGGGCTTCGGCACTGAAGCTTTCTTT. Residues: CASSQGEGGGFGTEAFF.